This T cell receptor beta chain originates from a study of blood T cell repertoires in COVID-19. Study as a whole: Acute and convalescent COVID-19 specimens originated in the United States, Italy and Spain.

Libraries were prepared by immunoSEQ multiplex PCR; TCRdb keeps only in-frame clonotypes and omits some of them. The repertoire holds 55,000 to 75,000 clones, with 55% to 80% as singletons. CDR3 length equals 13 residues. This chain connects TRBV21-1 to TRBJ2-2; the table's D call, TRBD1, was not checked against the DNA. TRBV21-1 counts as a pseudogene. This sequence was found in a woman in her 70s with COVID-19, enrolled during active disease. Material: peripheral blood. CDR3 in amino acids: CASIEGVPGELFF. The CDR3 DNA follows: TGTGCCAGCATAGAGGGGGTACCCGGGGAGCTGTTTTTT.